This is a list of T cell receptor beta chains from one sample in a study of T cells after yellow fever vaccination. MiXCR was run by TCRdb on the 5' RACE reads, yielding one entry per CDR3 protein. Of about 630,000 distinct CDR3 sequences listed, around 12% were seen once; the top ten hold just under 15%. The material sequenced was PBMCs, taken on the day of the yellow fever booster vaccination. These receptors all stem from a man younger than 40 who received the YFV17D yellow fever vaccine. The CDR3 runs from the conserved cysteine through the conserved F or W. D genes are given only for firm matches. Clone size is not always given. Where it is, it says once, few, many or a class for expanded clones.

clone_size d_call j_call v_call cdr3_aa cdr3_nt
NA TRBD1 TRBJ2-7 TRBV15 CATSRERAGGYEQYF TGTGCCACCAGCAGAGAACGGGCAGGGGGATACGAGCAGTACTTC
few NA TRBJ1-1 TRBV7-9 CASSPTFAEAFF TGTGCCAGCAGCCCTACCTTCGCTGAAGCTTTCTTT
NA TRBD1 TRBJ1-5 TRBV28 CATWDRVQPQHF TGTGCCACCTGGGACAGGGTTCAGCCCCAGCATTTT
NA TRBD1 TRBJ1-1 TRBV7-2 CASSNQGAHTEAFF TGTGCCAGCAGTAATCAGGGGGCGCACACTGAAGCTTTCTTT
NA NA TRBJ1-1 TRBV18 CASLPRSPAPNTEAFF TGTGCCAGCTTACCCCGCAGTCCGGCACCGAACACTGAAGCTTTCTTT
NA NA TRBJ2-7 TRBV5-4 CASSEDTYEQYF TGTGCCAGCAGCGAGGACACCTACGAGCAGTACTTC
NA NA TRBJ2-5 TRBV6-1 CASSRWRGETQYF TGTGCCAGCAGCCGGTGGAGGGGTGAGACCCAGTACTTC
few TRBD2 TRBJ2-7 TRBV3-1 CASSKPGSGGYEQYF TGTGCCAGCAGCAAGCCGGGGAGCGGGGGCTACGAGCAGTACTTC
once NA TRBJ1-2 TRBV20-1 CSARTAHHHGYTF TGCAGTGCTAGGACCGCTCACCACCATGGCTACACCTTC
few TRBD1 TRBJ1-6 TRBV6-6 CASSQDPGQGYNSPLHF TGTGCCAGCAGTCAAGACCCGGGACAGGGATATAATTCACCCCTCCACTTT
few TRBD1 TRBJ1-2 TRBV12-3/TRBV12-4 CASSPFGAGGNYGYTF TGTGCCAGCAGTCCTTTTGGGGCAGGGGGAAACTATGGCTACACCTTC
NA TRBD1 TRBJ1-5 TRBV20-1 CSARKQGARSNQPQHF TGCAGTGCTAGGAAGCAGGGGGCGCGGAGCAATCAGCCCCAGCATTTT
few NA TRBJ1-1 TRBV18 CASSPGVNTEAFF TGTGCCAGCTCACCCGGGGTGAACACTGAAGCTTTCTTT
few NA TRBJ2-7 TRBV27 CASSSISQDILWEQYF TGTGCCAGCAGTTCTATTTCTCAGGACATTCTGTGGGAGCAGTACTTC
many NA TRBJ1-1 TRBV30 CAWFEGGRNTEAFF TGTGCCTGGTTCGAGGGGGGGCGGAACACTGAAGCTTTCTTT
many NA TRBJ1-6 TRBV7-2 CASSRPVKDSPLHF TGTGCCAGCAGCCGTCCAGTTAAGGATTCACCCCTCCACTTT
NA TRBD2 TRBJ2-1 TRBV12-3/TRBV12-4 CASSSLAGEQYNEQFF TGTGCCAGCAGTTCCTTAGCGGGAGAACAGTACAATGAGCAGTTCTTC
few TRBD1 TRBJ2-1 TRBV20-1 CSAPGGSFWNEQFF TGCAGTGCTCCAGGGGGTAGCTTTTGGAATGAGCAGTTCTTC
few TRBD1 TRBJ1-1 TRBV5-1 CASSLDQGGTTEAFF TGCGCCAGCAGCTTGGATCAGGGGGGGACCACTGAAGCTTTCTTT
NA NA TRBJ1-6 TRBV27 CASSLSPGANSPLHF TGTGCCAGCAGTTTAAGTCCAGGGGCTAATTCACCCCTCCACTTT
NA NA TRBJ2-2 TRBV9 CASSVDWITGELFF TGTGCCAGCAGCGTAGATTGGATCACCGGGGAGCTGTTTTTT
few TRBD2 TRBJ2-7 TRBV12-3/TRBV12-4 CASNGVGEGLYF TGTGCCAGCAACGGAGTGGGGGAGGGATTGTACTTC
few NA TRBJ2-7 TRBV4-2 CASSQTLGEQYF TGTGCCAGCAGCCAAACTCTCGGGGAGCAGTACTTC
few TRBD2 TRBJ2-7 TRBV27 CASRLTSGAGVQYF TGTGCCAGCAGGCTGACTAGCGGGGCCGGTGTGCAGTACTTC
few NA TRBJ2-7 TRBV20-1 CSARTTQYEQYF TGCAGTGCTAGGACTACCCAATACGAGCAGTACTTC
few TRBD2 TRBJ2-5 TRBV5-1 CASSLRAGGPQETQYF TGCGCCAGCAGCTTGCGGGCGGGAGGGCCCCAGGAGACCCAGTACTTC
few TRBD2 TRBJ2-1 TRBV5-1 CASSLDGLAGGGNEQFF TGCGCCAGCAGCTTGGACGGCTTAGCGGGAGGGGGGAATGAGCAGTTCTTC
few TRBD1 TRBJ2-2 TRBV7-2 CASSLQGASANTGELFF TGTGCCAGCAGCTTACAGGGGGCTAGCGCGAACACCGGGGAGCTGTTTTTT
NA NA TRBJ1-2 TRBV27 CASRPDGPNYGYTF TGTGCCAGCAGGCCTGACGGCCCGAACTATGGCTACACCTTC
NA TRBD2 TRBJ2-3 TRBV4-3 CASSQGLRGIGADTQYF TGCGCCAGCAGCCAAGGGTTGCGGGGGATTGGGGCAGATACGCAGTATTTT
few NA TRBJ2-5 TRBV10-3 CAIGARAETQYF TGTGCCATCGGGGCTAGGGCAGAGACCCAGTACTTC
NA NA TRBJ2-2 TRBV5-4 CASSFKTPYGSNTGELFF TGTGCCAGCAGCTTTAAGACTCCCTACGGGAGTAACACCGGGGAGCTGTTTTTT
few NA TRBJ2-7 TRBV7-2 CASSLGVPTSEQYF TGTGCCAGCAGCTTAGGGGTGCCCACGAGCGAGCAGTACTTC
few TRBD2 TRBJ2-5 TRBV9 CASSVLAGGKETQYF TGTGCCAGCAGCGTACTAGCGGGAGGGAAAGAGACCCAGTACTTC
NA TRBD2 TRBJ2-5 TRBV6-1 CASRGLVDQVETQYF TGTGCCAGCAGGGGACTAGTTGACCAAGTAGAGACCCAGTACTTC
few TRBD2 TRBJ2-2 TRBV10-1 CASSTSGSAGELFF TGCGCCAGCAGTACTAGCGGGAGTGCCGGGGAGCTGTTTTTT
many NA TRBJ2-5 TRBV18 CASSPRTVQETQYF TGTGCCAGCAGTCCCCGGACAGTCCAAGAGACCCAGTACTTC
few NA TRBJ2-3 TRBV7-2 CASSPGTYTQYF TGTGCCAGCAGCCCAGGGACTTATACGCAGTATTTT
few NA TRBJ2-4 TRBV6-1 CASMWDPDGNIQYF TGTGCCAGCATGTGGGACCCGGACGGAAACATTCAGTACTTC
few NA TRBJ2-1 TRBV19 CASSRGSLNNEQFF TGTGCCAGTAGTAGGGGGTCTTTGAACAATGAGCAGTTCTTC
NA NA TRBJ2-3 TRBV6-2/TRBV6-3 CASSYSGLPTDTQYF TGTGCCAGCAGTTACTCGGGTCTTCCCACAGATACGCAGTATTTT
few TRBD1 TRBJ2-1 TRBV3-1 CASSLDPPGQGAYEQFF TGTGCCAGCAGCCTTGACCCCCCGGGACAGGGGGCATATGAGCAGTTCTTC
few TRBD1 TRBJ2-2 TRBV12-3/TRBV12-4 CASSHRGGTGELFF TGTGCCAGCAGTCACAGGGGTGGCACCGGGGAGCTGTTTTTT